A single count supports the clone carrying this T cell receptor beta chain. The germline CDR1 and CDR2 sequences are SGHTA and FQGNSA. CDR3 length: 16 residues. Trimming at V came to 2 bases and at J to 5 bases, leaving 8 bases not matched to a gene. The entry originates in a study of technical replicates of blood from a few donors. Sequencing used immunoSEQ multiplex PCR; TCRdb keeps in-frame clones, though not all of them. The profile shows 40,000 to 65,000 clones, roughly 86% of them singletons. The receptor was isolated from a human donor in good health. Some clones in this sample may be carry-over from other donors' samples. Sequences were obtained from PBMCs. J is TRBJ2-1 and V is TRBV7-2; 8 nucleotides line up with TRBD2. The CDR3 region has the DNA TGTACCAGCAGCTTATACGTACGGGGGGGAAACAATGAGCAGTTCTTC. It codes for CTSSLYVRGGNNEQFF. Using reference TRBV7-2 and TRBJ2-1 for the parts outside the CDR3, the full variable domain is GAGVSQSPSNKVTEKGKDVELRCDPISGHTALYWYRQSLGQGLEFLIYFQGNSAPDKSGLPSDRFSAERTGGSVSTLTIQRTQQEDSAVYLCTSSLYVRGGNNEQFFGPGTRLTVL.